This paragraph reports one TCR beta chain. The antigen is not known. The record originates from a study of siplizumab effects on memory and regulatory T cells. Overall study results and limits: Alloreactive sequences traceable to unstimulated CD4+ memory cells were significantly reduced by siplizumab.

The repertoire was sequenced with immunoSEQ multiplex PCR; TCRdb's copy has only in-frame clones and lacks some. In the table there are approximately 90,000 clones, nearly 95% of which are singletons. CDR3 size: 15 residues. V gave up 10 bases and J gave up 9 bases; unmatched junction bases: 12. The V gene's germline CDR1 is LNHDA and CDR2 SQIVND (reference sequence). This clonotype was obtained from a human donor in good health. The source material was non-Treg CD4+ T cells sorted from blood. V and J are TRBV19 and TRBJ2-1, with 13 bases matching TRBD2. The CDR3 loop reads CAIRRTSGRRGEQFF. The CDR3 coding sequence is TGTGCCATTAGGAGGACTAGCGGGAGAAGGGGTGAGCAGTTCTTC.